The 21 T cell receptor beta chains below were found in one sample sequenced in a study of OX40 agonist ivuxolimab in advanced cancers. The protocol was immunoSEQ multiplex PCR, while the TCRdb copy is restricted to in-frame clones and leaves out a portion. Of 55,000 to 65,000 clones in the sample, 85% are singletons; the top ten hold approximately 3.6%. Sequencing was performed on CD4+ or CD8+ T cells sorted from blood, taken in a trial of the OX40 agonist ivuxolimab. These receptor sequences come from an adult with an advanced solid tumor such as melanoma, head and neck, liver or kidney cancer.

The rearrangement links TRBV19 to TRBJ2-4; D assignment may be TRBD1 or TRBD2 (5 bases each). From germline, CDR1 is LNHDA and CDR2 SQIVND (reference sequence). The CDR3 spans 15 residues. Between the trimmed V and J ends, which lost 0 bases and 4 bases, there was a span of 10 bases. CDR3 coding DNA: TGTGCCAGTAGTATAGATCGGGGCCTTAAAAACATTCAGTACTTC. This translates into CASSIDRGLKNIQYF.

This chain links TRBV28 with TRBJ2-7, with D possibly TRBD1 on 6 matching bases. CDR1 MDHEN and CDR2 SYDVKM come from the germline V gene. This CDR3 spans 15 amino acids. V lost 10 bases, J lost 3 bases, and 22 bases lay in between. CDR3 nucleotide sequence: TGTGCCACCGGAGATCCGGGACACCTTAACTACGAGCAGTACTTC. It translates to CATGDPGHLNYEQYF.

J is TRBJ1-6 and V is TRBV30, with unresolved D. V shed 3 bases and J shed 5 bases, with 8 bases lying between them. This CDR3 spans 13 amino acids. CDR1 and CDR2 (germline): GTSNPN, SVGIG (reference sequence). The chain's CDR3 is CAWSRADNSPLHF. CDR3 DNA sequence: TGTGCCTGGAGCCGTGCCGATAATTCACCCCTCCACTTT. Full variable domain (outside the CDR3, taken from reference TRBV30 and TRBJ1-6): SQTIHQWPATLVQPVGSPLSLECTVEGTSNPNLYWYRQAAGRGLQLLFYSVGIGQISSEVPQNLSASRPQDRQFILSSKKLLLSDSGFYLCAWSRADNSPLHFGNGTRLTVT.

The chain links TRBV6-1 to TRBJ2-1; 13 bases map to TRBD2. Germline CDR1 and CDR2: MNHNS and SASEGT. Trimming at V came to 6 bases and at J to 7 bases, leaving 6 bases not matched to a gene. The CDR3 has 15 amino acids. The CDR3 spells CASSILAGGRNEQFF. In DNA form, the CDR3 reads TGTGCCAGCAGCATACTAGCGGGAGGGAGGAATGAGCAGTTCTTC.

The chain links TRBV5-1 to TRBJ1-2, with D perhaps TRBD1 (6 bases). V was trimmed by 3 bases and J by 8 bases, leaving 17 bases between them. This CDR3 comprises 14 residues. Germline CDR1 is SGHRS and CDR2 is YFSETQ. CDR3 residues: CASSSPGAPGGYTF. CDR3 nucleotides: TGCGCCAGCAGCTCGCCAGGGGCGCCGGGAGGCTACACCTTC.

V and J are TRBV19 and TRBJ2-1, with 8 nucleotides matching TRBD2. CDR3 length: 15 residues. V lost 1 base, J lost 4 bases, and 3 bases stayed unmatched. CDR1 is LNHDA and CDR2 is SQIVND in the germline V gene (reference sequence). The chain's CDR3 is CASSIVASGYNEQFF. CDR3 DNA sequence: TGTGCCAGTAGTATAGTGGCTAGCGGGTACAATGAGCAGTTCTTC.

This chain links TRBV7-3 with TRBJ2-7; D not resolved. Per the germline V gene, CDR1 is SGHTA and CDR2 is FQGTGA. V was shortened by 5 bases and J by 6 bases, with 8 bases between the two germline ends. The CDR3 length is 11 residues. CDR3 nucleotides: TGTGCCAGCAGCAGCTACGGCGAGCAGTACTTC. This codes for CASSSYGEQYF.

This sequence joins TRBV19 and TRBJ2-7, with TRBD2 matching over 8 bases. CDR3 length equals 14 residues. Trimming at V came to 5 bases and at J to 2 bases, leaving 5 bases not matched to a gene. Per germline, CDR1 LNHDA and CDR2 SQIVND (reference sequence). The CDR3 loop reads CASSSGGMPYEQYF. The CDR3, as DNA: TGTGCCAGTAGTTCGGGAGGGATGCCCTACGAGCAGTACTTC.

The chain employs TRBV7-9 and TRBJ2-7; D possibly corresponds to TRBD2 (6 bases). The CDR3 totals 13 residues. The germline CDR1 and CDR2 sequences are SEHNR and FQNEAQ (reference sequence). Trimming pared 5 bases from V and 6 bases from J, leaving 14 bases between. The CDR3 nucleotides are TGTGCCAGCAGCCGCGGGACTCCCGGCGAGCAGTACTTC. Translated: CASSRGTPGEQYF.

The rearrangement joins TRBV5-5 to TRBJ1-5, with a possible D match to TRBD1 (5 bases). The CDR3 has 14 amino acids. Trimming removed 3 bases from V and 1 base from J, with 8 bases in between. Germline assignment: CDR1 SGHKS and CDR2 YYEKEE (reference sequence). The CDR3 sequence: CASSSGHSNQPQHF. CDR3 in DNA: TGTGCCAGCAGCTCCGGACACAGCAATCAGCCCCAGCATTTT. The full variable domain, completed using reference TRBV5-5 and TRBJ1-5, is DAGVTQSPTHLIKTRGQQVTLRCSPISGHKSVSWYQQVLGQGPQFIFQYYEKEERGRGNFPDRFSARQFPNYSSELNVNALLLGDSALYLCASSSGHSNQPQHFGDGTRLSIL.

This clone was found once. V gene TRBV7-2 combines with J gene TRBJ2-1, with 11 bases fitting TRBD2. The CDR3 contains 16 residues. In germline, CDR1 is SGHTA, CDR2 FQGNSA. V trimming: 2 bases; J trimming: 8 bases; junction bases outside the gene matches: 8. CDR3: CASSLRASGGRDEQFF. Written as DNA, the CDR3 is TGTGCCAGCAGCTTACGGGCTAGCGGGGGGAGGGATGAGCAGTTCTTC.

The CDR3 DNA sequence: TGTGCCTGGAGAGGGGGACCGACAGCCTCTGGGGCCAACGTCCTGACTTTC. The encoded protein is CAWRGGPTASGANVLTF. The chain employs TRBV30 and TRBJ2-6; tentatively, D is TRBD1 (6 bases). This CDR3 has 17 residues. The V end lost 3 bases, the J end lost 0 bases, and 15 bases lay between the germline ends. Germline V gives CDR1 GTSNPN, CDR2 SVGIG (reference sequence).

The V gene is TRBV12-5, the J gene TRBJ1-1; TRBD1 matches 9 bases. This CDR3 spans 14 amino acids. V was clipped by 3 bases and J by 3 bases; unmatched bases: 2. The germline V gene encodes CDR1 LGHNT and CDR2 FRNRAP. The CDR3 sequence: CASGFGTGHTEAFF. The DNA for the CDR3 is TGTGCTAGTGGTTTTGGGACAGGGCACACTGAAGCTTTCTTT. The complete variable domain, with remaining parts taken from reference TRBV12-5 and TRBJ1-1, reads DARVTQTPRHKVTEMGQEVTMRCQPILGHNTVFWYRQTMMQGLELLAYFRNRAPLDDSGMPKDRFSAEMPDATLATLKIQPSEPRDSAVYFCASGFGTGHTEAFFGQGTRLTVV.

The genes are TRBV19 and TRBJ2-1; TRBD2 is a possible D gene (5 bases). V lost 6 bases, J lost 4 bases, and 7 bases lay in between. CDR1 is LNHDA, CDR2 SQIVND, per germline (reference sequence). The CDR3 has 12 residues. The CDR3 reads CASSGIYNEQFF. In nucleotides, the CDR3 is TGTGCCAGTAGCGGGATTTACAATGAGCAGTTCTTC.

This clone was seen only once. The V and J genes are TRBV10-2 and TRBJ1-4; 7 bases map to TRBD1. After removal of 9 bases from V and 7 bases from J, the junction contained 8 bases not matched to a gene. The germline gives CDR1 WSHSY, CDR2 SAAADI. This CDR3 region has 13 residues. CDR3 amino acids: CASQGDSSEKLFF. The CDR3, as DNA: TGCGCCAGTCAGGGGGACTCGAGTGAAAAACTGTTTTTT.

J is TRBJ1-4 and V is TRBV5-1, with a weak D call TRBD1 (6 bases). Per the germline V gene, CDR1 is SGHRS and CDR2 is YFSETQ. The V end lost 1 base, the J end lost 7 bases, and 14 bases lay between the germline ends. The CDR3 runs to 15 residues. The CDR3 sequence: CASSLWGPGGEKLFF. Written as DNA, the CDR3 is TGCGCCAGCAGCTTGTGGGGGCCGGGTGGTGAAAAACTGTTTTTT.

V and J are TRBV28 and TRBJ1-4, with D unclear. CDR3 length: 13 residues. In germline, CDR1 is MDHEN, CDR2 SYDVKM. The ends were cut back, 7 bases at V and 8 bases at J, with 14 bases in the middle. This chain's CDR3 is CASNPERREKLFF. The CDR3 DNA follows: TGTGCCAGCAACCCAGAAAGACGGGAAAAACTGTTTTTT.

V usage is TRBV4-1 and J usage is TRBJ2-3; 11 bases map to TRBD2. J gave up 3 bases and V 0 bases, and 11 bases lay outside the gene matches. Germline assignment: CDR1 MGHRA and CDR2 YSYEKL. The length of the CDR3 is 19 residues. CDR3 nucleotides: TGCGCCAGCAGCCAAGACCGACTAGCGGGGAACCCCAAGACAGATACGCAGTATTTT. It specifies CASSQDRLAGNPKTDTQYF.

The chain has TRBV7-9 and TRBJ2-7, with D perhaps matching TRBD1 (6 bases). Germline V lookup: CDR1 SEHNR, CDR2 FQNEAQ (reference sequence). V shed 5 bases and J shed 6 bases, with 11 bases lying between them. This CDR3 spans 12 amino acids. The CDR3 sequence is CASSPTGFEQYF. The CDR3 bases are TGTGCCAGCAGCCCCACAGGGTTCGAGCAGTACTTC. The full variable domain, in which reference TRBV7-9 and TRBJ2-7 provide the parts outside the CDR3, is DTGVSQNPRHKITKRGQNVTFRCDPISEHNRLYWYRQTLGQGPEFLTYFQNEAQLEKSRLLSDRFSAERPKGSFSTLEIQRTEQGDSAMYLCASSPTGFEQYFGPGTRLTVT.

This clone has only one observation. The CDR3 sequence: CASSRGQTYEQYF. In DNA form, the CDR3 reads TGCGCCAGCAGCCGGGGACAGACCTACGAGCAGTACTTC. The gene calls are TRBV5-1 and TRBJ2-7, with 7 bases lining up with TRBD1. CDR1 and CDR2 from the germline V gene are SGHRS and YFSETQ. Trimming cost V 4 bases and J 2 bases; bases outside gene matches: 3. The CDR3 length is 13 residues.

In its sample, this clone was seen a few times. The chain is built from TRBV5-1 and TRBJ1-1, with 8 bases aligning to TRBD1. The V gene's germline CDR1 is SGHRS and CDR2 YFSETQ. V shed 4 bases and J 3 bases; nucleotides not matched to a gene: 11. The CDR3 length is 16 residues. This chain's CDR3 is CASSPLTGDPYTEAFF. For the CDR3, the DNA is TGCGCCAGCAGCCCACTGACAGGGGACCCCTACACTGAAGCTTTCTTT.